Each of the 10 T cell receptor beta chains below was sequenced from the same sample in a study of blood T cell dynamics during melanoma immunotherapy (TCRdb year 2020). Sample time point, as interpreted from the label and publication: week 3, after first cycle of checkpoint inhibitor. Library generation was performed with the immunoSEQ multiplex PCR assay. In its TCRdb copy, this immuneACCESS table keeps in-frame sequences only and misses some clones. Where compared with another copy, unresolved V genes explain less than half of these, and the others have no known cause. The sample includes roughly 12,000 clones, with roughly 84% observed a single time. Less than 20% of the sample lies in the top ten. Here the sequenced sample was blood, taken from a patient treated with checkpoint blockade. All receptors derive from a human donor with melanoma.

The J gene is TRBJ2-5, the V gene TRBV7-2, with unresolved D. The V gene lost 6 bases and the J gene lost 2 bases, with 13 bases spanning the gap. Germline V gene lookup returns CDR1 SGHTA and CDR2 FQGNSA. The CDR3 runs to 14 residues. The CDR3 sequence: CASRVDWGQETQYF. The CDR3 DNA reads as TGTGCCAGCAGGGTCGATTGGGGACAAGAGACCCAGTACTTC.

The chain carries TRBV5-5 and TRBJ2-3, with D tentatively TRBD2 (5 bases). V dropped 0 bases and J dropped 2 bases, with 16 bases sitting between them. The CDR3 extends over 17 amino acids. CDR1 and CDR2 (germline): SGHKS, YYEKEE (reference sequence). The chain's CDR3 is CASSLVGERPITDTQYF. CDR3 bases: TGTGCCAGCAGCTTGGTCGGTGAGCGGCCAATCACAGATACGCAGTATTTT.

The chain links TRBV6-5 to TRBJ1-2; 7 nucleotides align to TRBD1. The CDR3 has 12 residues. V lost 5 bases and J lost 14; bases outside the gene matches: 11. Germline values: CDR1 MNHEY, CDR2 SVGAGI. In nucleotides, the CDR3 is TGTGCCAGCAGTCGCCAGGGGGGGGCTAATACCTTC. It codes for CASSRQGGANTF.

The rearrangement links TRBV29-1 to TRBJ2-7, with a possible D match to TRBD1 (5 bases). The CDR3 contains 12 residues. Germline assignment: CDR1 SQVTM and CDR2 ANQGSEA. With 3 bases removed from V and 0 bases from J, the gap between germline ends came to 6 bases. As DNA, the CDR3 is TGCAGCGTTGAGGACACCTCCTACGAGCAGTACTTC. The encoded protein is CSVEDTSYEQYF.

V gene TRBV18 combines with J gene TRBJ1-2; 7 nucleotides align to TRBD1. Germline-derived CDR1 and CDR2 are KGHSH and LQKENI. J was trimmed by 4 bases and V by 4 bases; bases with no gene match: 21. The CDR3 contains 19 residues. The CDR3 loop is CASSQTGDGSRAPGYGYTF. As DNA, the CDR3 is TGTGCCAGCTCACAAACAGGGGACGGAAGCCGGGCTCCTGGCTATGGCTACACCTTC.

This chain uses TRBV5-4 with TRBJ1-4, with D possibly TRBD1 on 6 matching bases. Germline V gene sequence: CDR1 SGHNT, CDR2 YYREEE (reference sequence). CDR3 size: 14 residues. V lost 0 bases to trimming and J lost 6 bases, with 9 bases between them. CDR3 nucleotide sequence: TGTGCCAGCAGCTTGGAGCCAGGGGATGAAAAACTGTTTTTT. This gives the protein CASSLEPGDEKLFF.

CDR3 sequence (DNA): TGTGCCTGGACTCGCGCGGAAGTTTTTTACTTC. As protein: CAWTRAEVFYF. The gene calls are TRBV30 and TRBJ2-7; no reliable D call. Germline loops: CDR1 GTSNPN, CDR2 SVGIG (reference sequence). This CDR3 contains 11 residues. The ends were cut back, 4 bases at V and 13 bases at J, with 17 bases in the middle.

The chain couples TRBV4-1 to TRBJ2-2; TRBD1 aligns across 7 bases. CDR1 and CDR2 from the germline V gene are MGHRA and YSYEKL. V shed 1 base and J 0 bases; nucleotides not matched to a gene: 2. The CDR3 covers 16 residues. CDR3 in amino acids: CASSQAGQPNTGELFF. In DNA, the CDR3 is TGCGCCAGCAGCCAAGCGGGACAGCCGAACACCGGGGAGCTGTTTTTT.

V usage is TRBV7-3 and J usage is TRBJ1-1; a possible D gene is TRBD1 (5 bases). Germline V gene data show CDR1 as SGHTA and CDR2 as FQGTGA. V was trimmed by 2 bases and J by 2 bases, leaving 6 bases between them. This CDR3 is 13 amino acids long. The chain's CDR3 is CASSLGANTEAFF. The CDR3 bases are TGTGCCAGCAGCTTAGGGGCTAACACTGAAGCTTTCTTT.

The chain links TRBV6-6 to TRBJ1-1, with D possibly TRBD1 on 5 matching bases. Germline V CDR1 and CDR2: MNHNY, SVGAGI (reference sequence). CDR3 length: 15 amino acids. V lost 1 base, J lost 4 bases, and 13 bases lay in between. DNA for the CDR3: TGTGCCAGCAGTTACTATCCAGGGAGGGGCACTGAAGCTTTCTTT. It codes for CASSYYPGRGTEAFF.